Listed here are 22 T cell receptor beta chains from one sample, sequenced in a study of T cell changes during pregnancy in multiple sclerosis. Clones were read by immunoSEQ multiplex PCR, and TCRdb kept only the in-frame ones, dropping some. The sample gives 40,000 or so clones, roughly 88% of which show up once; approximately 9.1% is in the top ten. Here the sequenced sample was CD8+ T cells from peripheral blood mononuclear cells, taken in the first trimester of pregnancy. The receptors come from a female donor with multiple sclerosis, enrolled in a pregnancy study.

The chain joins TRBV7-6 to TRBJ2-1, with a weak D call TRBD2 (5 bases). In germline, CDR1 is SGHVS, CDR2 FNYEAQ. V lost 3 bases and J 7 bases, leaving 13 bases between the germline ends. The CDR3 extends over 14 amino acids. The CDR3 region has the DNA TGTGCCAGCAGCTTCGCAGCTCCGGGGAATGAGCAGTTCTTC. Translating gives CASSFAAPGNEQFF.

This clone was recorded once. The chain combines TRBV6-6 with TRBJ1-2, with 7 nucleotides matching TRBD1. The CDR3 loop spans 15 amino acids. Trimming removed 2 bases from V and 2 bases from J; junction bases left unmatched: 5. Germline V gene lookup returns CDR1 MNHNY and CDR2 SVGAGI (reference sequence). Here the CDR3 DNA reads TGTGCCAGCAGTTACACGACAGGGACCAACTATGGCTACACCTTC. Its protein product is CASSYTTGTNYGYTF.

The rearrangement uses TRBV27 and TRBJ2-7, with 8 bases that match TRBD2. Germline assignment: CDR1 MNHEY and CDR2 SMNVEV (reference sequence). The CDR3 covers 14 residues. V was clipped by 3 bases and J by 2 bases; unmatched bases: 3. CDR3 sequence (DNA): TGTGCCAGCAGTTTTTTTAGCGGGACCTACGAGCAGTACTTC. Its protein is CASSFFSGTYEQYF.

The chain uses TRBV6-1 and TRBJ1-3; 11 bases map to TRBD1. Trimming removed 3 bases from V and 0 bases from J; junction bases left unmatched: 10. This CDR3 has 19 amino acids. Germline V gene lookup returns CDR1 MNHNS and CDR2 SASEGT. The CDR3 DNA reads as TGTGCCAGCAGTGAGCTCCGTGGGACAGGGGGTTACTCTGGAAACACCATATATTTT. Translating it yields CASSELRGTGGYSGNTIYF.

CDR3 loop: CASSFGGTGGTYEQYF. Written as DNA, the CDR3 is TGTGCCAGCAGCTTCGGCGGGACAGGGGGAACGTACGAGCAGTACTTC. The chain links TRBV5-8 to TRBJ2-7; 11 bases line up with TRBD1. The CDR3 loop spans 16 amino acids. Germline V CDR1 and CDR2: SGHTS, YDEGEE. V shed 2 bases, J shed 4 bases, and the junction held 8 bases outside the gene matches. The variable domain in full, completed from reference TRBV5-8 and TRBJ2-7, reads EAGVTQSPTHLIKTRGQQATLRCSPISGHTSVYWYQQALGLGLQFLLWYDEGEERNRGNFPPRFSGRQFPNYSSELNVNALELEDSALYLCASSFGGTGGTYEQYFGPGTRLTVT.

This chain's CDR3 is CASSLSVTLRGGYTF. In DNA form, the CDR3 reads TGTGCCAGCAGTTTATCGGTTACCCTCCGGGGTGGCTACACCTTC. J is TRBJ1-2 and V is TRBV27; unclear D gene. The germline gives CDR1 MNHEY, CDR2 SMNVEV (reference sequence). The V end was cut by 0 bases, the J end by 7 bases, with 15 bases between. There are 15 residues in the CDR3.

The chain uses TRBV19 and TRBJ2-1, with 7 bases lining up with TRBD2. From germline, CDR1 is LNHDA and CDR2 SQIVND (reference sequence). Trimming at V came to 8 bases and at J to 0 bases, leaving 4 bases not matched to a gene. CDR3 length: 14 amino acids. This chain's CDR3 is CASWSGDSYNEQFF. CDR3 bases: TGTGCCAGTTGGAGCGGGGACTCCTACAATGAGCAGTTCTTC.

CDR3 nucleotides: TGCAGCGTTGTGCCAGCGGGAGACTACGAGCAGTACTTC. Translation gives CSVVPAGDYEQYF. The chain couples TRBV29-1 to TRBJ2-7; TRBD2 agrees at 8 bases. The CDR3 sequence is 13 residues long. Germline lookup yields CDR1 SQVTM and CDR2 ANQGSEA. V lost 4 bases to trimming and J lost 3 bases; unmatched junction nucleotides: 5.

The chain couples TRBV4-3 to TRBJ2-7; 9 bases are a match to TRBD1. CDR1 and CDR2 from the germline V gene are LGHNA and YSLEER. This CDR3 comprises 14 residues. V was pared by 8 bases and J by 3 bases, with 8 bases of the junction left unmatched. CDR3 nucleotides: TGCGCCAGCTCCCATCCGGGACAGGGCTACGAGCAGTACTTC. The encoded protein is CASSHPGQGYEQYF.

This clone was seen once. This chain links TRBV30 with TRBJ1-5; D gene ambiguous. The CDR3 loop spans 13 amino acids. Germline-derived CDR1 and CDR2 are GTSNPN and SVGIG (reference sequence). V lost 4 bases, J lost 2 bases, and 9 bases lay in between. Here the CDR3 reads CAWTVEGNQPQHF. The DNA of the CDR3 is TGTGCCTGGACAGTTGAGGGCAATCAGCCCCAGCATTTT.

This chain links TRBV6-1 with TRBJ1-1, with D perhaps matching TRBD1 (5 bases). Germline values: CDR1 MNHNS, CDR2 SASEGT. The length of the CDR3 is 13 residues. Trimming took off 4 bases at V and 1 base at J, with 7 bases between the two ends. This CDR3 reads CASSVQGNTEAFF. In DNA form, the CDR3 reads TGTGCCAGCAGTGTCCAGGGGAACACTGAAGCTTTCTTT.

V usage is TRBV27 and J usage is TRBJ1-1; D gene uncertain. This CDR3 has 13 amino acids. Germline-derived CDR1 and CDR2 are MNHEY and SMNVEV (reference sequence). V was pared by 3 bases and J by 1 base, with 6 bases between. The CDR3 bases are TGTGCCAGCAGTTTCATGGCGAACACTGAAGCTTTCTTT. It yields the protein CASSFMANTEAFF.

The chain has TRBV5-6 and TRBJ1-1, with D possibly being TRBD1 (6 bases). Trimming removed 4 bases from V and 1 base from J, with 8 bases in between. The germline V gene has CDR1 SGHDT and CDR2 YYEEEE. The CDR3 runs 13 residues. CDR3 coding DNA: TGTGCCAGCAGCCAGACAGGGAACACTGAAGCTTTCTTT. As protein: CASSQTGNTEAFF.

The chain couples TRBV6-1 to TRBJ2-5; TRBD2 agrees at 13 bases. CDR1 and CDR2 from the germline V gene are MNHNS and SASEGT. Germline trimming cut 3 bases from V and 5 bases from J; bases unmatched to any gene: 6. The CDR3 has 16 residues. CDR3 sequence: CASSEETSGRSETQYF. CDR3 bases: TGTGCCAGCAGTGAGGAGACTAGCGGGAGGAGTGAGACCCAGTACTTC.

This clone appeared once. The chain recombines TRBV6-7 with TRBJ2-3; tentative D call: TRBD2 (6 bases). TRBV6-7 has ORF status, its function being uncertain. This CDR3 has 15 residues. Trimming took 4 bases from V and 0 from J, leaving 11 bases between them. CDR3 in DNA: TGTGCCAGCAGTTGGGGGGAGTCTAGCACAGATACGCAGTATTTT. The encoded protein is CASSWGESSTDTQYF.

The chain combines TRBV7-9 with TRBJ1-5, with TRBD1 matching 10 bases. Germline loops: CDR1 SEHNR, CDR2 FQNEAQ (reference sequence). The CDR3 consists of 17 residues. V was clipped by 1 base and J by 6 bases; unmatched bases: 9. CDR3 DNA sequence: TGTGCCAGCAGCTTAGGGGACAGGGGACCCCTGGGTCAGCCCCAGCATTTT. Translation gives CASSLGDRGPLGQPQHF.

The V gene is TRBV2, the J gene TRBJ2-2; 8 bases map to TRBD2. Germline V gene lookup returns CDR1 SNHLY and CDR2 FYNNEI. With V trimmed by 7 bases and J by 4 bases, 5 bases remained unmatched. This CDR3 is built from 14 residues. This CDR3 is CASKRERGTGELFF. Here the CDR3 DNA reads TGTGCCAGCAAGCGGGAGCGCGGCACCGGGGAGCTGTTTTTT.

This chain joins TRBV6-5 and TRBJ1-2; TRBD1 matches at 10 bases. In germline, CDR1 is MNHEY, CDR2 SVGAGI. The CDR3 contains 15 residues. V dropped 6 bases and J dropped 4; count of bases not matched to a gene: 8. CDR3 sequence (DNA): TGTGCCAGCAGAGGCGGGACAGGGGAGGCCTATGGCTACACCTTC. It yields the protein CASRGGTGEAYGYTF.

This clone was detected a few times. The chain employs TRBV14 and TRBJ2-7, with a weak D call TRBD1 (6 bases). Germline CDR1 and CDR2: SGHDN and FVKESK. Between the trimmed V and J ends, which lost 1 base and 3 bases, there was a span of 25 bases. The CDR3 loop spans 19 amino acids. The CDR3, as DNA: TGTGCCAGCAGCCAAGGTGTGAGTATCGCGGGCAGGGGCCACTACGAGCAGTACTTC. It is translated as CASSQGVSIAGRGHYEQYF.

The chain carries TRBV19 and TRBJ2-2; 7 bases agree with TRBD2. Per the germline V gene, CDR1 is LNHDA and CDR2 is SQIVND (reference sequence). V lost 2 bases and J lost 2; bases outside the gene matches: 2. This CDR3 is 15 amino acids long. The CDR3 nucleotides are TGTGCCAGTAGTATATTAGCGGGTAACACCGGGGAGCTGTTTTTT. It encodes CASSILAGNTGELFF.

The chain recombines TRBV27 with TRBJ1-1; weak D call: TRBD1 (5 bases). This CDR3 has 15 amino acids. Germline V gene lookup returns CDR1 MNHEY and CDR2 SMNVEV (reference sequence). V was pared by 4 bases and J by 5 bases, with 17 bases between. The CDR3 DNA is TGTGCCAGCAGTTGGGTGGCTGGGGGGGGGACTGAAGCTTTCTTT. The encoded protein is CASSWVAGGGTEAFF.

V is TRBV14 and J is TRBJ2-7; 10 bases line up with TRBD2. Germline CDR1 is SGHDN and CDR2 is FVKESK. Germline trimming cut 0 bases from V and 6 bases from J; bases unmatched to any gene: 2. This CDR3 region has 14 residues. The CDR3 reads CASSQETSGIEQYF. In nucleotides, the CDR3 is TGTGCCAGCAGCCAAGAAACTAGCGGGATCGAGCAGTACTTC.